The 5 T cell receptor beta chains reported below all come from one sample, sequenced in a study of T cell responses to AZD1222 COVID-19 vaccine. Only in-frame clones appear in the TCRdb table, and some are missing; sequencing was by immunoSEQ multiplex PCR. Among some 120,000 clones listed, 75% to 90% were seen once. The sequences come from peripheral blood, collected on day 0 of AZD1222 vaccination. Receptor source: an adult in good health.

This chain connects TRBV6-5 to TRBJ2-1; 7 bases agree with TRBD2. The CDR3 spans 15 residues. V lost 5 bases, J lost 4 bases, and 8 bases stayed unmatched. The germline CDR1 and CDR2 sequences are MNHEY and SVGAGI. As DNA, the CDR3 is TGTGCCAGCAGTCTATTAGCGGGCGGTTACAATGAGCAGTTCTTC. Its protein is CASSLLAGGYNEQFF.

The chain carries TRBV28 and TRBJ2-2; D is unresolved. Looked up from germline, CDR1 is MDHEN and CDR2 is SYDVKM. This CDR3 contains 13 residues. Trimming stripped 10 bases from V and 3 bases from J, with 12 bases between. The CDR3 DNA reads TGTGCCACTTTCGACACCCACACCGGGGAGCTGTTTTTT. Translated, it gives CATFDTHTGELFF. Looking up the rest from reference TRBV28 and TRBJ2-2 gives the full variable domain: DVKVTQSSRYLVKRTGEKVFLECVQDMDHENMFWYRQDPGLGLRLIYFSYDVKMKEKGDIPEGYSVSREKKERFSLILESASTNQTSMYLCATFDTHTGELFFGEGSRLTVL.

This chain links TRBV28 with TRBJ2-7; possibly TRBD2 for D (6 bases). Germline CDR1 is MDHEN and CDR2 is SYDVKM. The germline V and J ends were trimmed by 7 bases and 6 bases, with 28 bases remaining between them. The CDR3 runs to 17 residues. The CDR3 region has the DNA TGTGCCAGCACGGATAGTATTGGCGGGGTCGTGGGTGGCGAGCAGTACTTC. Amino acids: CASTDSIGGVVGGEQYF.

The sample holds a few counts of this clone. This chain links TRBV6-2 or TRBV6-3 with TRBJ1-5; D gene uncertain. From germline, CDR1 is MNHEY and CDR2 SVGEGT. CDR3 length equals 15 residues. Trimming cost V 4 bases and J 4 bases, with 14 bases left between them. The CDR3 DNA reads TGTGCCAGCAGTTTGACCCCGGGGAGGAATCAGCCCCAGCATTTT. It specifies CASSLTPGRNQPQHF.

This chain uses TRBV28 with TRBJ1-5, with D uncertain. The CDR3 length is 12 residues. V was clipped by 5 bases and J by 5 bases, with 7 bases between them. CDR1 and CDR2 (germline): MDHEN, SYDVKM. For the CDR3, the DNA is TGTGCCAGCAGTGGGAACCATCAGCCCCAGCATTTT. Translating gives CASSGNHQPQHF.